The clone carrying this T cell receptor beta chain turned up a few times. Measured with immunoSEQ multiplex PCR; TCRdb has only the in-frame clones, and not every one. Altogether approximately 13,000 clones are present, roughly 69% being singletons, with the ten largest covering around 40%. This CDR3 is built from 15 residues. CDR1 and CDR2 from the germline V gene are SGHNT and YENEEA. The V end was cut by 5 bases, the J end by 4 bases, with 17 bases between. These data are taken from a study of OX40 agonist ivuxolimab in advanced cancers. The gene calls are TRBV11-3 and TRBJ1-2; D remains ambiguous. Sequences were derived from CD4+ or CD8+ T cells sorted from blood, sampled in a trial of the OX40 agonist ivuxolimab. The receptor comes from an adult with an advanced solid tumor such as melanoma, head and neck, liver or kidney cancer. The CDR3 loop reads CASSHEGSIVYGYTF. The CDR3, as DNA: TGTGCCAGCAGCCATGAAGGAAGCATAGTCTATGGCTACACCTTC. Supplemented by reference TRBV11-3 and TRBJ1-2, the full variable domain reads EAGVVQSPRYKIIEKKQPVAFWCNPISGHNTLYWYLQNLGQGPELLIRYENEEAVDDSQLPKDRFSAERLKGVDSTLKIQPAELGDSAVYLCASSHEGSIVYGYTFGSGTRLTVV.